Shown below are 11 T cell receptor beta chains from a single sample sequenced in a study of response to subunit inactivated influenza vaccine. TCRdb passed the RT-PCR reads through MiXCR, listing each CDR3 protein once. This table holds 540,000 or so distinct CDR3 sequences, around 13% found once. The source material was PBMCs from blood, sampled 35 to 45 days after vaccination. The receptors stem from a man between 50 and 59 years old who received an inactivated influenza vaccine.

Here the CDR3 reads CSALSGAGALYEQYF. The DNA of the CDR3 is TGCAGTGCTCTAAGTGGAGCGGGAGCCCTCTACGAGCAGTACTTC. The chain recombines TRBV20-1 with TRBJ2-7, with TRBD2 matching over 8 bases. V lost 5 bases to trimming and J lost 3 bases; unmatched junction nucleotides: 12. CDR3 length equals 15 residues. CDR1 and CDR2 from the germline V gene are DFQATT and SNEGSKA (reference sequence).

V is TRBV5-1 and J is TRBJ1-3; 9 nucleotides line up with TRBD1. After removal of 3 bases from V and 2 bases from J, the junction contained 3 bases not matched to a gene. This CDR3 region has 15 residues. CDR1 SGHRS and CDR2 YFSETQ come from the germline V gene. The chain's CDR3 is CASSSQGAAGNTIYF. DNA for the CDR3: TGCGCCAGCAGCTCACAGGGGGCTGCTGGAAACACCATATATTTT.

This clonotype was picked up one time. The rearrangement uses TRBV7-6 and TRBJ2-5, with 7 bases matching TRBD2. Germline V gene lookup returns CDR1 SGHVS and CDR2 FNYEAQ. The CDR3 extends over 12 amino acids. The J segment lost 5 bases and the V segment lost 7 bases, leaving 4 bases of the junction unmatched. CDR3 DNA sequence: TGTGCCAGCACCCTCGGGGGGGAGACCCAGTACTTC. Translating gives CASTLGGETQYF.

The chain uses TRBV7-6 and TRBJ2-2; TRBD2 is a possible D gene (6 bases). V gave up 1 base and J gave up 7 bases, with 16 bases separating them. The V gene's germline CDR1 is SGHVS and CDR2 FNYEAQ. This CDR3 is 16 amino acids long. The CDR3 reads CASSLVPEWGVGELFF. DNA for the CDR3: TGTGCCAGCAGCTTAGTCCCGGAGTGGGGGGTCGGGGAGCTGTTTTTT. The whole variable domain, filled in from reference TRBV7-6 and TRBJ2-2, reads GAGVSQSPRYKVTKRGQDVALRCDPISGHVSLYWYRQALGQGPEFLTYFNYEAQQDKSGLPNDRFSAERPEGSISTLTIQRTEQRDSAMYRCASSLVPEWGVGELFFGEGSRLTVL.

There are a few counts of this clonotype. The V and J genes are TRBV6-1 and TRBJ2-1; D may be TRBD2 (7 bases). This CDR3 has 13 residues. The germline gives CDR1 MNHNS, CDR2 SASEGT. Trimming left V 7 bases short and J 5 bases short, with 12 bases between. The CDR3 here is CASTRGPNNEQFF. The CDR3 DNA sequence: TGTGCCAGCACGCGGGGGCCCAACAATGAGCAGTTCTTC.

In its sample, this clonotype was seen many times. The gene calls are TRBV7-2 and TRBJ2-3, with unresolved D. The CDR3 covers 15 residues. Trimming stripped 2 bases from V and 4 bases from J, with 13 bases between. Germline values: CDR1 SGHTA, CDR2 FQGNSA. The CDR3 here is CASSLLVASPDTQYF. CDR3 sequence (DNA): TGTGCCAGCAGCTTACTTGTAGCCTCACCAGATACGCAGTATTTT.

This chain uses TRBV13 with TRBJ1-2; tentative D call: TRBD1 (5 bases). The CDR3 totals 12 residues. Germline assignment: CDR1 PRHDT and CDR2 FYEKMQ (reference sequence). The germline V and J ends were trimmed by 0 bases and 13 bases, with 12 bases remaining between them. This chain's CDR3 is CASSLGPRGATF. The CDR3 DNA follows: TGTGCCAGCAGCTTAGGCCCCCGTGGGGCCACCTTC.

The chain has TRBV24-1 and TRBJ2-3, with D possibly TRBD2 on 6 matching bases. Per the germline V gene, CDR1 is KGHDR and CDR2 is SFDVKD. The CDR3 contains 14 residues. The ends were cut back, 8 bases at V and 3 bases at J, with 14 bases in the middle. In nucleotides, the CDR3 is TGTGCCACCACCCCCGGGGGATGGACAGATACGCAGTATTTT. Translation gives CATTPGGWTDTQYF.

This clonotype was seen a few times. The chain recombines TRBV5-1 with TRBJ2-7; D is ambiguous. The CDR3 is made up of 12 amino acids. V gave up 10 bases and J gave up 2 bases, with 13 bases separating them. Germline CDR1 SGHRS, CDR2 YFSETQ. This CDR3 reads CAARLGTYEQYF. The DNA for the CDR3 is TGCGCCGCCAGGTTAGGAACCTACGAGCAGTACTTC.

V and J are TRBV28 and TRBJ2-7, with D perhaps TRBD2 (6 bases). This CDR3 region has 13 residues. The V gene lost 2 bases and the J gene lost 5 bases, with 10 bases spanning the gap. Germline loops: CDR1 MDHEN, CDR2 SYDVKM. The CDR3 DNA follows: TGTGCCAGCAGTTTAACTAGCCCCCACGAGCAGTACTTC. Translation gives CASSLTSPHEQYF.

V gene TRBV3-1 combines with J gene TRBJ2-1; the match to TRBD2 covers 7 bases. Trimming removed 3 bases from V and 4 bases from J; junction bases left unmatched: 12. CDR1 is LGHDT and CDR2 is YNNKEL in the germline V gene (reference sequence). This CDR3 comprises 17 residues. This chain's CDR3 is CASSQSGTNVGYNEQFF. CDR3 DNA: TGTGCCAGCAGCCAGAGCGGGACCAACGTCGGGTACAATGAGCAGTTCTTC.